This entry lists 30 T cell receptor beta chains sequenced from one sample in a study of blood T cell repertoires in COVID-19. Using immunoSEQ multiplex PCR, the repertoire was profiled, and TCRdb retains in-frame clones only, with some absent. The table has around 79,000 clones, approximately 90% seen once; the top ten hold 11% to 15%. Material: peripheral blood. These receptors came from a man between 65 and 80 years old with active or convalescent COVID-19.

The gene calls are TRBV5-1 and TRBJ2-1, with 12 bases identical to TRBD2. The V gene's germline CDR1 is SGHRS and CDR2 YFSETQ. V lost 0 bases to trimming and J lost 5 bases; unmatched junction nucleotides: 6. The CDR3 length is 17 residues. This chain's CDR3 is CASSLVPGLAGNNEQFF. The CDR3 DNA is TGCGCCAGCAGCTTGGTCCCTGGACTAGCGGGAAACAATGAGCAGTTCTTC.

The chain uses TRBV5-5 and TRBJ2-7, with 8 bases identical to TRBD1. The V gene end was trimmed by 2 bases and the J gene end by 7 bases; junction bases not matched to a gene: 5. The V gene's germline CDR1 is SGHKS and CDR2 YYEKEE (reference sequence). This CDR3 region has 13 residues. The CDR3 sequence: CASSLATGGEQYF. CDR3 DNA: TGTGCCAGCAGCTTAGCCACAGGGGGAGAGCAGTACTTC.

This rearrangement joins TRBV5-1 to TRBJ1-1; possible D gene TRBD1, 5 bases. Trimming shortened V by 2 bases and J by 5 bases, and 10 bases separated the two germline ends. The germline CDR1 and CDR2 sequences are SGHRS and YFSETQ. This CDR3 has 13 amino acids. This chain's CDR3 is CASSFQGNTEAFF. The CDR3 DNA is TGCGCCAGCAGCTTCCAGGGAAATACTGAAGCTTTCTTT.

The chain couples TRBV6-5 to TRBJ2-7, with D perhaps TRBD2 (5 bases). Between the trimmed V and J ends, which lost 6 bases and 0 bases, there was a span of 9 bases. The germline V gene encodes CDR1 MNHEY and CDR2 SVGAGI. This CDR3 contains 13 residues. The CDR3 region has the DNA TGTGCCAGCAGGGACTCTGGCTCCTACGAGCAGTACTTC. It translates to CASRDSGSYEQYF.

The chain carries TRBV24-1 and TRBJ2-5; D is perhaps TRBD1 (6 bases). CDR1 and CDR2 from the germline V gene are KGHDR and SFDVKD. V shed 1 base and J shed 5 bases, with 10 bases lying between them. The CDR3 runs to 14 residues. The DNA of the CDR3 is TGTGCCACCAGTGATTTAGGGGGAGACGAGACCCAGTACTTC. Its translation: CATSDLGGDETQYF.

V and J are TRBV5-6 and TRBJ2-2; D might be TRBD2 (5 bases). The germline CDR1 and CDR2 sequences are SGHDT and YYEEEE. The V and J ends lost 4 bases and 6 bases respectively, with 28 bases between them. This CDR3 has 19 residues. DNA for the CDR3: TGTGCCAGCAGCACCCCTCCCCGTTGGGAAAGGAGGAAACCCGGGGAGCTGTTTTTT. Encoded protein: CASSTPPRWERRKPGELFF. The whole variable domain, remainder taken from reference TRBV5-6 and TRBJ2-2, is DAGVTQSPTHLIKTRGQQVTLRCSPKSGHDTVSWYQQALGQGPQFIFQYYEEEERQRGNFPDRFSGHQFPNYSSELNVNALLLGDSALYLCASSTPPRWERRKPGELFFGEGSRLTVL.

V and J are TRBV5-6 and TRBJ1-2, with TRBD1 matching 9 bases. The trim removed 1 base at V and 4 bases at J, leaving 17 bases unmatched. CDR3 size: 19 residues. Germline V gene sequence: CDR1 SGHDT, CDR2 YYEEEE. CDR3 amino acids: CASSLPPGTGTSGLYGYTF. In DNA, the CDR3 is TGTGCCAGCAGCTTGCCCCCCGGGACAGGGACCTCGGGCCTCTATGGCTACACCTTC.

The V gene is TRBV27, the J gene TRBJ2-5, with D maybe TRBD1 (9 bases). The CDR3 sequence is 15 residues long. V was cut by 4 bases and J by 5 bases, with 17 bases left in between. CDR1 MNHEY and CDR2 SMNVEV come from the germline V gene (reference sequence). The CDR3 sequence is CASSSGGTGMETQYF. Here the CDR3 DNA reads TGTGCCAGCAGTTCGGGAGGGACAGGGATGGAGACCCAGTACTTC.

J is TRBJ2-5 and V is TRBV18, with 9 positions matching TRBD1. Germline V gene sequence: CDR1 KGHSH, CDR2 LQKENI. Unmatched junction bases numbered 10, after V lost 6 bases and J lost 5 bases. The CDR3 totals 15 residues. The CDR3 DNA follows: TGTGCCAGCTCCCCCGGGACAGGGATTGGGGAGACCCAGTACTTC. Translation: CASSPGTGIGETQYF.

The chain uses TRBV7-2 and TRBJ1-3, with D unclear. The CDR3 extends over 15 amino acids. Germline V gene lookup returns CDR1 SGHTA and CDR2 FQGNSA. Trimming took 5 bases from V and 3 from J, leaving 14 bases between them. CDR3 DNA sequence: TGTGCCAGCAGCCCGGTAGAGGTGGTTGGAAACACCATATATTTT. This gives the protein CASSPVEVVGNTIYF.

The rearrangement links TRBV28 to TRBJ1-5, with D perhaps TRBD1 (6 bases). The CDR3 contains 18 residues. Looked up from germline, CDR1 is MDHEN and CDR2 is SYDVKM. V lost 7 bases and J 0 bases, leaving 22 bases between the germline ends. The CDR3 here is CASTDSTGLGYSNQPQHF. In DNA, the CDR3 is TGTGCCAGCACCGATTCCACAGGGTTGGGGTATAGCAATCAGCCCCAGCATTTT.

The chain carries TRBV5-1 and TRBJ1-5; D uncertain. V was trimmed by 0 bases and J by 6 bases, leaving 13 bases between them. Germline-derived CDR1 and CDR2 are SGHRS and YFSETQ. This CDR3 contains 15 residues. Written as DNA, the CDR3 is TGCGCCAGCAGCTTGGGACCCGAGACTGGTCAGCCCCAGCATTTT. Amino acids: CASSLGPETGQPQHF.

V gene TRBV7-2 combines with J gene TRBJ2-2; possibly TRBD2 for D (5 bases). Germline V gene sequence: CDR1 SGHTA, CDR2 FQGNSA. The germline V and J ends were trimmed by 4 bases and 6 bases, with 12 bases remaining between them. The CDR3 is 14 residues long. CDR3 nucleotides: TGTGCCAGCAGCTCCCGCACCGGGGCCGGGGAGCTGTTTTTT. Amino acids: CASSSRTGAGELFF.

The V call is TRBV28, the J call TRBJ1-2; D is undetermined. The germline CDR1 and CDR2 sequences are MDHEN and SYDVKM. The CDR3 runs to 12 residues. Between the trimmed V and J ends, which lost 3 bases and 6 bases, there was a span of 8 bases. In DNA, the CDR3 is TGTGCCAGCAGTTTTGAGAGGAATGGCTACACCTTC. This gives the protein CASSFERNGYTF.

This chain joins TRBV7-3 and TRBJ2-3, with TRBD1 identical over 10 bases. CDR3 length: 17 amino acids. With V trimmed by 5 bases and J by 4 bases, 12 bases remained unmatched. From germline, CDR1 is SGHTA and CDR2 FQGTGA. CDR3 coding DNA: TGTGCCAGCAGCGCCAATCCTATCGGGACAGGGGCAGATACGCAGTATTTT. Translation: CASSANPIGTGADTQYF.

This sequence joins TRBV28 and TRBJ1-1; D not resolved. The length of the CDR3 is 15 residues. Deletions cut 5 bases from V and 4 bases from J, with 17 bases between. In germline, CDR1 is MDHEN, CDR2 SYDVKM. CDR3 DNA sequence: TGTGCCAGCAGTCCACCGGCGGGTGGAACCACTGAAGCTTTCTTT. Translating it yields CASSPPAGGTTEAFF. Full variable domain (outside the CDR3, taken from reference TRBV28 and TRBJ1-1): DVKVTQSSRYLVKRTGEKVFLECVQDMDHENMFWYRQDPGLGLRLIYFSYDVKMKEKGDIPEGYSVSREKKERFSLILESASTNQTSMYLCASSPPAGGTTEAFFGQGTRLTVV.

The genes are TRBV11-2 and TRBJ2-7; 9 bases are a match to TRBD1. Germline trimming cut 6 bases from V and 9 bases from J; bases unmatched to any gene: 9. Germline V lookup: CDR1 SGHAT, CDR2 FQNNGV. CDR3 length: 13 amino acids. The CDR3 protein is CASSSGTGRAQYF. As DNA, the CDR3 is TGTGCCAGCAGTTCAGGGACAGGGAGAGCGCAGTACTTC.

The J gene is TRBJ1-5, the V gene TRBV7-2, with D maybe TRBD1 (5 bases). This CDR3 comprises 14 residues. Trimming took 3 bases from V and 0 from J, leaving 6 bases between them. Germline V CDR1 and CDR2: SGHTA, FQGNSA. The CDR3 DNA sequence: TGTGCCAGCAGCTTGGGGCATAGCAATCAGCCCCAGCATTTT. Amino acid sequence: CASSLGHSNQPQHF. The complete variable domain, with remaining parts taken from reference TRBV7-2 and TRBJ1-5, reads GAGVSQSPSNKVTEKGKDVELRCDPISGHTALYWYRQSLGQGLEFLIYFQGNSAPDKSGLPSDRFSAERTGGSVSTLTIQRTQQEDSAVYLCASSLGHSNQPQHFGDGTRLSIL.

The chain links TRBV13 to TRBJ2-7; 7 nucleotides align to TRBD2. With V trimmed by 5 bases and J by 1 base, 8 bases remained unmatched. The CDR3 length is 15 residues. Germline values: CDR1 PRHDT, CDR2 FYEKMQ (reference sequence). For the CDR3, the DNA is TGTGCCAGCAGCCTACTAGCGAAAAGGTCCTACGAGCAGTACTTC. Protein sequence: CASSLLAKRSYEQYF.

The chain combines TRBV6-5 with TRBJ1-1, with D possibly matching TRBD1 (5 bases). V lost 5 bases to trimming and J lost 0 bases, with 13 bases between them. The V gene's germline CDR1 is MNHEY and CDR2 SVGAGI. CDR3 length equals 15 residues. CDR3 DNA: TGTGCCAGCAGTCTCGGGGGGGGGATGAACACTGAAGCTTTCTTT. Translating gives CASSLGGGMNTEAFF.

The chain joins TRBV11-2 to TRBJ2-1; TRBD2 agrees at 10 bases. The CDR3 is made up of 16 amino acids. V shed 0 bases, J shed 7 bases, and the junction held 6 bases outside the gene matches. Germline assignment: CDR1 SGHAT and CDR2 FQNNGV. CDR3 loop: CASSLEASGSGNEQFF. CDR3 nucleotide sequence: TGTGCCAGCAGCTTAGAAGCTAGCGGGAGTGGGAATGAGCAGTTCTTC.

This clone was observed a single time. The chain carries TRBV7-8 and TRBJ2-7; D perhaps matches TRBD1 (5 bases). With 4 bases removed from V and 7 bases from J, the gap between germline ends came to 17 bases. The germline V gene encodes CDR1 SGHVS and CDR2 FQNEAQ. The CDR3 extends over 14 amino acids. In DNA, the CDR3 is TGTGCCAGCAGCTCCCAGGGCGTGGGGCGTGAGCAGTACTTC. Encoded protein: CASSSQGVGREQYF. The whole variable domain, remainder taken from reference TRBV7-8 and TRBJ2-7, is GAGVSQSPRYKVAKRGQDVALRCDPISGHVSLFWYQQALGQGPEFLTYFQNEAQLDKSGLPSDRFFAERPEGSVSTLKIQRTQQEDSAVYLCASSSQGVGREQYFGPGTRLTVT.

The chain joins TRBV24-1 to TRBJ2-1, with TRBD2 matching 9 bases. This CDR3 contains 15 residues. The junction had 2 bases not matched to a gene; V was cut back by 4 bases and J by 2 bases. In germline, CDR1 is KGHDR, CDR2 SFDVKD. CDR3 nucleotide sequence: TGTGCCACCAGTGAGCTAGCGGGAACCTACAATGAGCAGTTCTTC. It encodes CATSELAGTYNEQFF.

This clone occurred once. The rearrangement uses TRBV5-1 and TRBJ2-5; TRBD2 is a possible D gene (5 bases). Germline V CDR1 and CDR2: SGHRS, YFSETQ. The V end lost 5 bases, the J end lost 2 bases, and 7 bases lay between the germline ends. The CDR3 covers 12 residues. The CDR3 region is CASSGSQETQYF. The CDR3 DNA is TGCGCCAGCAGTGGGAGTCAAGAGACCCAGTACTTC.

The chain's CDR3 is CASSLAGTGTYEQYF. CDR3 sequence (DNA): TGTGCCAGCAGCTTGGCCGGGACAGGGACCTACGAGCAGTACTTC. The J gene is TRBJ2-7, the V gene TRBV5-5; 9 bases align to TRBD1. This CDR3 region has 15 residues. Per the germline V gene, CDR1 is SGHKS and CDR2 is YYEKEE (reference sequence). The V gene end was trimmed by 0 bases and the J gene end by 2 bases; junction bases not matched to a gene: 3.

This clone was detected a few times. DNA for the CDR3: TGTGCCAGCAGTGACTACAGGAACACTGAAGCTTTCTTT. Translation gives CASSDYRNTEAFF. The chain has TRBV25-1 and TRBJ1-1; D remains ambiguous. In germline, CDR1 is MGHDK, CDR2 SYGVNS. Trimming cost V 3 bases and J 1 base, with 6 bases left between them. The CDR3 extends over 13 amino acids.

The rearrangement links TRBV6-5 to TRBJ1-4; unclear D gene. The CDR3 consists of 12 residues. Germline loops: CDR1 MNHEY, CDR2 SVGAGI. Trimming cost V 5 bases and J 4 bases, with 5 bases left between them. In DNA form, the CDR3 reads TGTGCCAGCAGTATTCGTAATGAAAAACTGTTTTTT. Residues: CASSIRNEKLFF.

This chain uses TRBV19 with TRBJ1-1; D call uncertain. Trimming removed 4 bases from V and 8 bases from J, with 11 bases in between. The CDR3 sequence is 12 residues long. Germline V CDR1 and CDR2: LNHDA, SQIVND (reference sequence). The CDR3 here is CASSSRLSEAFF. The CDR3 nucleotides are TGTGCCAGTAGTAGCCGGTTATCCGAAGCTTTCTTT. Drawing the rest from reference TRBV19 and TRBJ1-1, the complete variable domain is DGGITQSPKYLFRKEGQNVTLSCEQNLNHDAMYWYRQDPGQGLRLIYYSQIVNDFQKGDIAEGYSVSREKKESFPLTVTSAQKNPTAFYLCASSSRLSEAFFGQGTRLTVV.

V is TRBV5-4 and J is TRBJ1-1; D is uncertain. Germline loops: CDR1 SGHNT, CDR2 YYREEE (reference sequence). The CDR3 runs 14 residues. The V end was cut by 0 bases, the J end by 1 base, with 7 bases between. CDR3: CASSLDSRNTEAFF. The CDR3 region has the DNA TGTGCCAGCAGCTTGGACAGCCGGAACACTGAAGCTTTCTTT.

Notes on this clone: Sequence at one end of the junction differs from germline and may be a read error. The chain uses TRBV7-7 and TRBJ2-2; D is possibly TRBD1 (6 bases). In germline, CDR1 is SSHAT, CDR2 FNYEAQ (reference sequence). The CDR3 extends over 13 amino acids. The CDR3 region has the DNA TGTGCTAGCAGCTTAACAGGGACCGGGGAGCTGTTTTTT. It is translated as CASSLTGTGELFF.